The text below deals with one T cell receptor beta chain. Its target is not known. This sample is part of a study of cytomegalovirus exposure and HLA in healthy donors. Study-level results: Productive status was seen about 87% or about 30% of the time for most TCR beta V segments in an earlier analysis. The presence/absence work took it that sequencing depth was about the same across donors. The study designated 164 TCR beta chains cytomegalovirus-associated.

The donors, nominally healthy at sampling, likely had unrecorded immune exposures. The CDR3 runs 14 residues. The germline gives CDR1 SGHRS, CDR2 YFSETQ. Trimming cost V 0 bases and J 9 bases, with 12 bases left between them. Use of 60 Vbeta and 13 Jbeta primers characterized the PCR. Clones were sequenced by immunoSEQ multiplex PCR, and TCRdb holds only the in-frame ones, with some missing. Here the sample spans 90,000 to 120,000 clones, around 80% being singletons. The sequenced sample was PBMCs. The clonotype originates from a man aged 25 to 40 in good health and CMV-seropositive. The rearrangement joins TRBV5-1 to TRBJ2-2; possibly TRBD1 for D (5 bases). The chain's CDR3 is CASSLGQRTRELFF. The DNA of the CDR3 is TGCGCCAGCAGCTTGGGACAGCGAACCAGGGAGCTGTTTTTT. Full variable domain (outside the CDR3, taken from reference TRBV5-1 and TRBJ2-2): KAGVTQTPRYLIKTRGQQVTLSCSPISGHRSVSWYQQTPGQGLQFLFEYFSETQRNKGNFPGRFSGRQFSNSRSEMNVSTLELGDSALYLCASSLGQRTRELFFGEGSRLTVL.